The TCR beta chain described here comes from a study of human T cells and chemical hapten exposure. Time point indicated: patch test 1, 2 weeks after DPC sensitization. Regarding treatment: therapeutic diphenylcyclopropenone sensitization with weekly scalp DPC. This clonotype has a handful of counts. TCRdb re-called the RACE reads through MiXCR, storing one row per CDR3 protein. The data hold a few hundred thousand distinct CDR3 sequences, with more than 4.5% observed a single time. Germline-derived CDR1 and CDR2 are MNHEY and SVGEGT. The V and J ends lost 6 bases and 14 bases respectively, with 14 bases between them. The length of the CDR3 is 12 residues.

V is TRBV6-2 or TRBV6-3 and J is TRBJ1-6; tentatively, D is TRBD1 (6 bases). The TCR was taken from a woman aged 45-60 years with alopecia areata. Some clones in this sample may be carry-over from other donors' samples. The sample in question was whole blood, obtained in connection with sensitization to the hapten diphenylcyclopropenone (DPC). CDR3 in amino acids: CASRTDSGSLHF. For the CDR3, the DNA is TGTGCCAGCAGGACGGACAGTGGGTCCCTCCACTTT.